This TCR beta chain is from a study of Ad26.COV2.S vaccination and SARS-CoV-2 variants. On the study more broadly: Donor allocation was to the COV1001 Ad26.COV2.S trial arm. Once or twice, 56 days apart, Ad26.COV2.S was delivered intramuscularly.

For this clone: The antigen is not known.

V was cut by 4 bases and J by 8 bases, with 18 bases left in between. This CDR3 spans 14 amino acids. Germline lookup yields CDR1 SGHNT and CDR2 YYREEE (reference sequence). Treatment noted: around 19 received Ad26.COV2.S at low or high dose, single or two shots; five or six received placebo; per-sample allocation not given. Day 63 following the first vaccine or placebo injection was when the samples were taken. Adults aged 18-55 years in Boston included the donor. TCRdb's table, derived via immunoSEQ multiplex PCR, lists solely in-frame clones and lacks some. The sample carries approximately 300,000 clones, about 82% recorded once. Study outcomes and limitations: Total T cell responses may have been underestimated by the TCR breadth and depth analyses.

This chain joins TRBV5-4 and TRBJ1-2; no clear D. The sequencing here drew on peripheral blood, taken in a trial of Ad26.COV2.S vaccine versus placebo. The TCR sequence derives from a person between 18 and 65 years old who received the Ad26.COV2.S COVID-19 vaccine or a placebo. CDR3 loop: CASSPPSRPAGYTF. CDR3 sequence (DNA): TGTGCCAGCAGCCCGCCGTCCCGCCCGGCGGGCTACACCTTC.